The 22 T cell receptor beta chains below come from one sample, sequenced in a study of read filtering for tumor transcriptome and immune sequencing. This library used roughly 400 ng RNA and molecular barcoded adaptors spanning alpha/delta and beta/gamma chains. TCRdb re-derived calls from the reads in MiXCR, one entry per CDR3 protein. The sample holds some 130,000 distinct CDR3 sequences, roughly an eighth seen once. Material: a population of CD138-negative cells sorted from bone marrow. The receptors derive from a donor aged 40 or older with multiple myeloma.

This clonotype was counted a few times. J is TRBJ2-5 and V is TRBV25-1; the D call may be TRBD1 or TRBD2 (5 bases each). Trimming stripped 3 bases from V and 1 base from J, with 12 bases between. CDR3 length: 15 residues. From germline, CDR1 is MGHDK and CDR2 SYGVNS. The CDR3 region is CASSETGRRQETQYF. The CDR3 nucleotides read TGTGCCAGCAGTGAGACGGGACGCCGCCAAGAGACCCAGTACTTC. The full variable domain, in which reference TRBV25-1 and TRBJ2-5 provide the parts outside the CDR3, is EADIYQTPRYLVIGTGKKITLECSQTMGHDKMYWYQQDPGMELHLIHYSYGVNSTEKGDLSSESTVSRIRTEHFPLTLESARPSHTSQYLCASSETGRRQETQYFGPGTRLLVL.

A word on this clonotype: A read error may be the cause here, since a much bigger clone is one base away. This chain links TRBV6-5 with TRBJ2-1; D is perhaps TRBD1 (5 bases). Trimming took off 6 bases at V and 7 bases at J, with 16 bases between the two ends. The length of the CDR3 is 14 residues. The germline V gene encodes CDR1 MNHEY and CDR2 SVGAGI. CDR3 loop: CASSPDLTENEQFF. For the CDR3, the DNA is TGTGCCAGCAGCCCGGACCTGACAGAGAATGAGCAGTTCTTC.

This clonotype was observed many times. The rearrangement uses TRBV7-9 and TRBJ2-1, with a tentative D call TRBD1 (6 bases). Germline loops: CDR1 SEHNR, CDR2 FQNEAQ (reference sequence). V dropped 6 bases and J dropped 2 bases, with 14 bases sitting between them. CDR3 length: 15 residues. The CDR3 region has the DNA TGTGCCAGCAGTGGACAGCGTCGCGCCTACAATGAGCAGTTCTTC. It codes for CASSGQRRAYNEQFF.

This clonotype was observed many times. The gene calls are TRBV20-1 and TRBJ2-3; tentatively, D is TRBD2 (6 bases). Germline V CDR1 and CDR2: DFQATT, SNEGSKA (reference sequence). The germline V and J ends were trimmed by 6 bases and 8 bases, with 9 bases remaining between them. CDR3 length: 10 amino acids. DNA of the CDR3: TGCAGTGCGCTGGGGGGTACGCAGTATTTT. Amino acids: CSALGGTQYF.

The V call is TRBV20-1, the J call TRBJ2-2; D gene ambiguous. Germline V CDR1 and CDR2: DFQATT, SNEGSKA (reference sequence). The CDR3 spans 14 residues. V dropped 7 bases and J dropped 0 bases, with 12 bases sitting between them. This CDR3 is CSDTPTANTGELFF. The CDR3 nucleotides are TGCAGTGATACCCCTACGGCGAACACCGGGGAGCTGTTTTTT.

This clonotype occurred many times. The chain joins TRBV20-1 to TRBJ2-5; no definite D call. Germline CDR1 DFQATT, CDR2 SNEGSKA (reference sequence). CDR3 size: 15 residues. Trimming left V 4 bases short and J 1 base short, with 16 bases between. DNA for the CDR3: TGCAGTGCTACAGCTCCGCGTGATCCCCAAGAGACCCAGTACTTC. Amino acid sequence: CSATAPRDPQETQYF.

This clonotype was observed a handful of times. This chain joins TRBV9 and TRBJ2-3, with D tentatively TRBD1 (6 bases). V lost 3 bases, J lost 0 bases, and 14 bases lay in between. CDR3 length: 16 amino acids. CDR1 is SGDLS and CDR2 is YYNGEE in the germline V gene. The CDR3 nucleotides are TGTGCCAGCAGCGGGGTCAGGGGTGGCAGCACAGATACGCAGTATTTT. It codes for CASSGVRGGSTDTQYF.

In the case of this clonotype: This sequence may be a read error, since a much larger clone differs from it by one base. The rearrangement joins TRBV7-9 to TRBJ2-1; D gene ambiguous. Germline V gives CDR1 SEHNR, CDR2 FQNEAQ (reference sequence). This CDR3 is built from 13 residues. CDR3 protein: CASSLPVNNEQCF. The CDR3 DNA follows: TGTGCCAGCAGCTTACCGGTTAACAATGAGCAGTGCTTC.

This clonotype was recorded a few times. The chain uses TRBV12-5 and TRBJ1-5; maybe TRBD1 (6 bases). Germline V CDR1 and CDR2: LGHNT, FRNRAP. Deletions cut 8 bases from V and 5 bases from J, with 10 bases between. The CDR3 is 12 amino acids. The CDR3 spells CASMSGDQPQHF. In DNA form, the CDR3 reads TGTGCTAGTATGTCAGGGGATCAGCCCCAGCATTTT. The variable domain in full, completed from reference TRBV12-5 and TRBJ1-5, reads DARVTQTPRHKVTEMGQEVTMRCQPILGHNTVFWYRQTMMQGLELLAYFRNRAPLDDSGMPKDRFSAEMPDATLATLKIQPSEPRDSAVYFCASMSGDQPQHFGDGTRLSIL.

This clonotype appeared many times. The chain combines TRBV5-1 with TRBJ2-7; tentative D call: TRBD2 (5 bases). This CDR3 is built from 11 residues. V was pared by 5 bases and J by 4 bases, with 7 bases between. Germline CDR1 is SGHRS and CDR2 is YFSETQ. CDR3 amino acids: CASREAYEQYF. CDR3 sequence (DNA): TGCGCCAGCAGGGAGGCTTACGAGCAGTACTTC.

This clonotype has more than one count but fewer than ten. CDR3 region: CASSQGVTSGTEETQYF. The DNA of the CDR3 is TGTGCCAGCAGCCAAGGCGTAACTAGCGGGACCGAGGAGACCCAGTACTTC. The rearrangement joins TRBV3-1 to TRBJ2-5; 10 bases are a match to TRBD2. CDR3 length: 17 residues. The V and J ends lost 1 base and 5 bases, in that order; junction bases with no gene match: 10. The V gene's germline CDR1 is LGHDT and CDR2 YNNKEL (reference sequence).

This clonotype was counted ten times or more. The chain carries TRBV20-1 and TRBJ2-1, with D unresolved. Germline V gene data show CDR1 as DFQATT and CDR2 as SNEGSKA (reference sequence). V lost 1 base to trimming and J lost 2 bases, with 12 bases between them. The CDR3 covers 15 residues. The DNA for the CDR3 is TGCAGTGCTAGAGTTCCCCCCCCCGCCTACAATGAGCAGTTCTTC. Translated: CSARVPPPAYNEQFF.

A remark on this clonotype: A much larger clone sits a single nucleotide away, making a read error possible. The chain is built from TRBV11-3 and TRBJ2-5; D could derive from TRBD1 or TRBD2 (5 bases each). This CDR3 is 15 amino acids long. Germline CDR1 and CDR2: SGHNT and YENEEA. This CDR3 reads CSSSLEGRIQETQYF. The CDR3 DNA sequence: TGTTCCAGCAGCTTAGAGGGACGGATTCAAGAGACCCAGTACTTC.

In this sample, this clonotype turned up many times. V gene TRBV29-1 combines with J gene TRBJ2-5; 11 bases are shared with TRBD1. Germline CDR1 and CDR2: SQVTM and ANQGSEA. CDR3 length: 13 residues. The trim removed 6 bases at V and 5 bases at J, leaving 5 bases unmatched. CDR3 amino acids: CSVGTGGVETQYF. The CDR3 DNA follows: TGCAGCGTCGGGACAGGGGGAGTGGAGACCCAGTACTTC. The complete variable domain, with remaining parts taken from reference TRBV29-1 and TRBJ2-5, reads SAVISQKPSRDICQRGTSLTIQCQVDSQVTMMFWYRQQPGQSLTLIATANQGSEATYESGFVIDKFPISRPNLTFSTLTVSNMSPEDSSIYLCSVGTGGVETQYFGPGTRLLVL.

This clonotype was observed many times. This rearrangement joins TRBV20-1 to TRBJ2-7; D is possibly TRBD2 (6 bases). The CDR3 runs to 14 residues. CDR1 and CDR2 (germline): DFQATT, SNEGSKA (reference sequence). V was clipped by 4 bases and J by 4 bases, with 17 bases between them. The CDR3 reads CSAINIAAPYEQYF. The CDR3 region has the DNA TGCAGTGCTATAAACATAGCGGCACCTTACGAGCAGTACTTC.

As concerns this clonotype: This may stem from a read error, because a much larger clone lies one nucleotide away. The genes are TRBV27 and TRBJ2-2; 8 positions agree with TRBD2. The CDR3 spans 15 residues. Germline assignment: CDR1 MNHEY and CDR2 SMNVEV (reference sequence). Trimming removed 7 bases from V and 3 bases from J; junction bases left unmatched: 7. CDR3 in amino acids: CASNRLASDTGELFF. CDR3 sequence (DNA): TGTGCCAGCAATCGACTAGCGAGCGACACCGGGGAGCTGTTTTTT.

Points on this clonotype: Since a much larger clone is just one base distant, this may be a read error. J is TRBJ2-1 and V is TRBV4-2; no clear D. The CDR3 has 11 amino acids. In germline, CDR1 is LGHNA, CDR2 YNFKEQ. Trimming took off 3 bases at V and 6 bases at J, with 3 bases between the two ends. The CDR3 DNA reads TGTGCCAGCAGCCACCGCAATGAGCAGTTCTTC. This translates into CASSHRNEQFF.

This clonotype appeared a few times. This clone may be a read error of a much larger clone one base away. The chain is built from TRBV29-1 and TRBJ2-1, with 7 nucleotides matching TRBD2. This CDR3 has 11 amino acids. CDR1 SQVTM and CDR2 ANQGSEA come from the germline V gene. In nucleotides, the CDR3 is TGCAGCGCGGGACTAAACAATGGGCAGTTCTTC. Amino acids: CSAGLNNGQFF.

Points on this clonotype: Given a much more abundant clone one base away, this may be a read error. The chain uses TRBV6-5 and TRBJ1-1; possible D gene TRBD1, 6 bases. The CDR3 is made up of 14 amino acids. CDR1 and CDR2 from the germline V gene are MNHEY and SVGAGI. CDR3 in DNA: TGTGCCAGCAGTGAAGCCCGTGGGGGCCTCTGGGCTTCCTTT. This sequence encodes CASSEARGGLWASF.

The V call is TRBV9, the J call TRBJ2-5; no clear D. The CDR3 length is 16 residues. Per the germline V gene, CDR1 is SGDLS and CDR2 is YYNGEE. Trimming removed 0 bases from V and 1 base from J, with 13 bases in between. The CDR3 loop is CASSVEGSITQETQYF. As DNA, the CDR3 is TGTGCCAGCAGCGTAGAAGGAAGCATCACCCAAGAGACCCAGTACTTC. The full variable domain, with the rest looked up from reference TRBV9 and TRBJ2-5, is DSGVTQTPKHLITATGQRVTLRCSPRSGDLSVYWYQQSLDQGLQFLIQYYNGEERAKGNILERFSAQQFPDLHSELNLSSLELGDSALYFCASSVEGSITQETQYFGPGTRLLVL.

This chain links TRBV6-2 or TRBV6-3 with TRBJ2-6; TRBD1 agrees at 7 bases. The CDR3 totals 17 residues. In germline, CDR1 is MNHEY, CDR2 SVGEGT. V gave up 4 bases and J gave up 0 bases; unmatched junction bases: 6. The CDR3 nucleotides are TGTGCCAGCAGTTCCCTACAGGGGCTCTCTGGGGCCAACGTCCTGACTTTC. This encodes CASSSLQGLSGANVLTF.

This clonotype has at least ten counts. The V gene is TRBV6-2 or TRBV6-3, the J gene TRBJ2-1, with 16 bases matching TRBD2. V trimming: 6 bases; J trimming: 6 bases; junction bases outside the gene matches: 8. Germline V gives CDR1 MNHEY, CDR2 SVGEGT. This CDR3 is 17 amino acids long. The CDR3 bases are TGTGCCAGCAGCTCCGGGACTAGCGGGAGGGCCCGCAATGAGCAGTTCTTC. Protein: CASSSGTSGRARNEQFF.